Sequencing of this T cell receptor beta chain was carried out in a study of T-cell reconstitution after alpha-beta-depleted transplantation in children. Study observations and caveats: Where some patients showed high TCRbeta diversity at day 60, it came from recipient T cells and thymic progenitors that had survived. It was reported that alpha-beta T cells came from several hundred expanded graft clones (about two months after transplant). Diversity and T-cell counts at one year after transplant derived mostly from new T cells.

The CDR3 sequence is 16 residues long. Germline-derived CDR1 and CDR2 are MNHEY and SMNVEV (reference sequence). V shed 6 bases and J shed 5 bases, with 19 bases lying between them. It was with unique molecular identifiers that the TCRbeta library was prepared. TCRdb re-analysed the PCR reads in MiXCR, keeping a single row per CDR3 protein. Of hundreds of thousands of distinct CDR3 sequences in the sample, roughly a tenth were seen once. With regard to this clonotype: Its specificity is not known.

Sequencing used PBMCs, obtained before TCRalphabeta/CD19-depleted stem cell transplant. The sequence derives from a child aged 2-9 years with inherited bone marrow failure, due to receive a stem cell transplant. The chain carries TRBV27 and TRBJ1-4, with unresolved D. CDR3 DNA sequence: TGTGCCAGCAGGTTGTTCTTAGGCCCAGGAAATGAAAAACTGTTTTTT. This translates into CASRLFLGPGNEKLFF.